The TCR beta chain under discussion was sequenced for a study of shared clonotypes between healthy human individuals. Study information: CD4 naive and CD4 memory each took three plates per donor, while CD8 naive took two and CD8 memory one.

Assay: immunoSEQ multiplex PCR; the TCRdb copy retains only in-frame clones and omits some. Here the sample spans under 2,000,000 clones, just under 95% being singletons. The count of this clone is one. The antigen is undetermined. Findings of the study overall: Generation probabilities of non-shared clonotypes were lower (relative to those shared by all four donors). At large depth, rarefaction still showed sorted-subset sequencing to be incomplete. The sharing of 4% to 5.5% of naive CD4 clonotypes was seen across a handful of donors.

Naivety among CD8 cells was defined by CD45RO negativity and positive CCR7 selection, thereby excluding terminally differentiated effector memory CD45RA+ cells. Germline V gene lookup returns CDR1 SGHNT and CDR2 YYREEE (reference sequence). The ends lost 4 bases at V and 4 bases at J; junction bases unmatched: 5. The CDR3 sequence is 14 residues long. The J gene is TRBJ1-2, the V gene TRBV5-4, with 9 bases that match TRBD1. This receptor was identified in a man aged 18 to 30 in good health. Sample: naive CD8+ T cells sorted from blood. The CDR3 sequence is CASSAAGQGYGYTF. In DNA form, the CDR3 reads TGTGCCAGCAGCGCCGCGGGACAGGGCTATGGCTACACCTTC.